This T cell receptor (beta chain) appears in the sequencing data of a study of blood T cell repertoires in COVID-19. The overall study: The United States, Italy and Spain provided the acute and convalescent COVID-19 samples.

Germline CDR1 is SGHDT and CDR2 is YYEEEE. This CDR3 is built from 18 residues. J lost 2 bases, V lost 1 base, and 7 bases had no gene match. This clone showed up just once. Only in-frame clones appear in the TCRdb table, and some are missing; sequencing was by immunoSEQ multiplex PCR. The sample shows some 46,000 clones, 70% to 90% of them seen only once. The sequence was collected from a woman over 75 with COVID-19, enrolled during active disease. This chain joins TRBV5-6 and TRBJ2-3; the match to TRBD2 covers 13 bases. The sample was peripheral blood. Here the CDR3 DNA reads TGTGCCAGCAGCTTGCCACAACTAGCGGGGGGGCACACAGATACGCAGTATTTT. Its translation: CASSLPQLAGGHTDTQYF.